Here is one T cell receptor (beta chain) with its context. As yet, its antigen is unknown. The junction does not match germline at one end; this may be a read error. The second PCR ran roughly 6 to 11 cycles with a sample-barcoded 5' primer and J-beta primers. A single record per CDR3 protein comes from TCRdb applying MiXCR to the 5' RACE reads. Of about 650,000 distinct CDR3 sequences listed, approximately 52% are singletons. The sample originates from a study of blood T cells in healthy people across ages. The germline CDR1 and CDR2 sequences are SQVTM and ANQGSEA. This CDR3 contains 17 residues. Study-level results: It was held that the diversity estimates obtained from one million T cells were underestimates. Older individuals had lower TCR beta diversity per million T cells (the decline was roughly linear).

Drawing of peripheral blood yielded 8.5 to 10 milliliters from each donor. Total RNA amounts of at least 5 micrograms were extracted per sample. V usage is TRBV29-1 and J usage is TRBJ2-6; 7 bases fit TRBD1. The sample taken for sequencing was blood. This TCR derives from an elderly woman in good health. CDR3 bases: TGTAGCGTTGAATATACAGGGACAGAATCTGGGGCCAACGTCCTGACTTTC. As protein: CSVEYTGTESGANVLTF.